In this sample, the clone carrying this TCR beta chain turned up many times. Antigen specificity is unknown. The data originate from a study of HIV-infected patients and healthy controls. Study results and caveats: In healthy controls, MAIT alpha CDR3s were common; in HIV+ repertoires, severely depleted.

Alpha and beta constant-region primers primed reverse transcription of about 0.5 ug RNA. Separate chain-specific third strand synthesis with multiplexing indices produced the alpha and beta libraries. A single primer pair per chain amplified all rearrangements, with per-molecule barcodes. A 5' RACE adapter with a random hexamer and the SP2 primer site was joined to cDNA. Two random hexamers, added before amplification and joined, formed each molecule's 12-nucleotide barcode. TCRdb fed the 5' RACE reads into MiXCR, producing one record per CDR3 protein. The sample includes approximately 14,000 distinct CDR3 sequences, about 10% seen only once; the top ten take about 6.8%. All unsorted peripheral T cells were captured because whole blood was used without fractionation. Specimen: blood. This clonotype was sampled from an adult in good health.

The CDR3: CASSGGSGFDQPQHF. The CDR3 DNA reads as TGTGCCAGCAGTGGAGGGTCGGGATTCGATCAGCCCCAGCATTTT. The V and J genes are TRBV6-1 and TRBJ1-5; D unresolved. The germline gives CDR1 MNHNS, CDR2 SASEGT. V dropped 4 bases and J dropped 5 bases, with 15 bases sitting between them. CDR3 length equals 15 residues.